A few counts support the clone carrying this T cell receptor beta chain. In the authors' workflow: Reference gene primers were amplified, and this amplification served to estimate nucleated cell counts. The assay was immunoSEQ multiplex PCR, and TCRdb's table has in-frame clones only and misses some. The DNA gave D and trimming, while V, J and clone size come from that table. The table shows about 250,000 clones, with roughly four fifths occurring only once. The CDR3 covers 12 residues. Germline CDR1 LGHDT, CDR2 YNNKEL (reference sequence). V was clipped by 3 bases and J by 7 bases; unmatched bases: 2. The source of the sample is a study of blood T cell repertoires in COVID-19. Turning to the study itself: The cDNA or gDNA used as material had been derived from T cells, B-cell-depleted T cells, or PBMCs.

The genes are TRBV3-1 (or the pseudogene TRBV3-2) and TRBJ1-1; 7 nucleotides match TRBD1. The receptor comes from a man older than 75 with acute or convalescent COVID-19. The material sequenced was peripheral blood. DNA for the CDR3: TGTGCCAGCAGCCATAACAGGGGTGAAGCTTTCTTT. This encodes CASSHNRGEAFF.